This TCR gamma chain was obtained from a study of gamma-delta T cells after stem cell transplantation. TCRdb reprocessed the RT-PCR reads using CATT. The repertoire holds some 310 gamma-chain clones, with around three fifths as singletons. After removal of 4 bases from V and 8 bases from J, the junction contained 8 bases not matched to a gene. Germline V gene data show CDR1 as EGSNGY and CDR2 as YDSYNSKV. CDR3 size: 12 residues. The sequenced sample was gamma-delta T cells. The rearrangement links TRGV2 to TRGJ1 or TRGJ2. Because TCRdb records no J gene, it was assigned here through a match of the DNA to germline. This receptor was taken from a human donor. It is not recorded whose cells these are; they may come from a transplant donor. CDR3 in amino acids: CATWDGPNKKLF. The DNA of the CDR3 is TGTGCCACCTGGGATGGACCTAATAAGAAACTCTTT.